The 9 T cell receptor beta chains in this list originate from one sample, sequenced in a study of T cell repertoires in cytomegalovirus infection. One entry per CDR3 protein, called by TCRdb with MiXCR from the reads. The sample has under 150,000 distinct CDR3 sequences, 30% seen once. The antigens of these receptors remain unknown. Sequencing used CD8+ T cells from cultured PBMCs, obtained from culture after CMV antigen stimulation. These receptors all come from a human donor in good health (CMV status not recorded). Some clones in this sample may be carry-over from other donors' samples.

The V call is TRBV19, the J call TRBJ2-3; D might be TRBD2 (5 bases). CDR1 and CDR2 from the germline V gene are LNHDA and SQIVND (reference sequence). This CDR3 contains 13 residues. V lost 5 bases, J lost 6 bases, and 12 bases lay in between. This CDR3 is CASSLRTPDTQYF. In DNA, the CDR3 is TGTGCCAGTAGTCTGAGGACTCCGGATACGCAGTATTTT.

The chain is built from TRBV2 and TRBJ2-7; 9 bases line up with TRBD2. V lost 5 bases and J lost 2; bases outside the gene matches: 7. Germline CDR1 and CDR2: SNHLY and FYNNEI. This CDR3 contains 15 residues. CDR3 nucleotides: TGTGCCAGCAGTTTTAGCGGGGGACCGACCTACGAGCAGTACTTC. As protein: CASSFSGGPTYEQYF.

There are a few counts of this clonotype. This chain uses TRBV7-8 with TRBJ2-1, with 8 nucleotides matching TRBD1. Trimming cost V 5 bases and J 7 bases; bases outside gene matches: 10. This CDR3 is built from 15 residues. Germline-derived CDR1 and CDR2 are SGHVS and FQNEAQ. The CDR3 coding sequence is TGTGCCAGCAGCCTATACGCAGGGGGCGGGAATGAGCAGTTCTTC. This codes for CASSLYAGGGNEQFF.

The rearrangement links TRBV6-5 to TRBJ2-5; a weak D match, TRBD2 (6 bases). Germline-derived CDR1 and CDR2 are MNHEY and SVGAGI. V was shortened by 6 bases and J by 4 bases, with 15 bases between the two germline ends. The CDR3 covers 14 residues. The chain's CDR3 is CASRATSYSETQYF. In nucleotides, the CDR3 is TGTGCCAGCAGGGCAACTAGCTACTCAGAGACCCAGTACTTC.

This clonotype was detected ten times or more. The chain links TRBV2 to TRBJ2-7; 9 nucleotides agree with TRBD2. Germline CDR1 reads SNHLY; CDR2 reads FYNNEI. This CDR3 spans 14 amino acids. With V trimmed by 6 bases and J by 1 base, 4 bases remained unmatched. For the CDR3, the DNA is TGTGCCAGCAGCGGTCTAGCGGGGTCCTACGAGCAGTACTTC. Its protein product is CASSGLAGSYEQYF.

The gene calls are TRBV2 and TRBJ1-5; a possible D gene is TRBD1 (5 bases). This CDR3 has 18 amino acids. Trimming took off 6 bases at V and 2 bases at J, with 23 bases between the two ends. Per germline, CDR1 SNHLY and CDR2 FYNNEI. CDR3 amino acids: CASSFMAGTASGNQPQHF. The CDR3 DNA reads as TGTGCCAGCAGCTTTATGGCAGGGACGGCGTCGGGCAATCAGCCCCAGCATTTT.

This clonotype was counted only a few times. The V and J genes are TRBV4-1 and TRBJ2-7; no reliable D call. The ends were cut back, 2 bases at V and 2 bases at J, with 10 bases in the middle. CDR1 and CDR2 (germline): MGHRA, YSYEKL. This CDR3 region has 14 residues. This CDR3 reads CASSQMPETYEQYF. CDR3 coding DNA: TGCGCCAGCAGCCAAATGCCAGAGACCTACGAGCAGTACTTC.

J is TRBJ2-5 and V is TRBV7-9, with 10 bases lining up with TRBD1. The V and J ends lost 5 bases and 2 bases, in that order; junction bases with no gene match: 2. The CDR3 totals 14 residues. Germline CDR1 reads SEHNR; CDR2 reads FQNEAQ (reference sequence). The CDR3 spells CASSQGQGQETQYF. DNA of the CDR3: TGTGCCAGCAGCCAGGGACAGGGGCAAGAGACCCAGTACTTC.

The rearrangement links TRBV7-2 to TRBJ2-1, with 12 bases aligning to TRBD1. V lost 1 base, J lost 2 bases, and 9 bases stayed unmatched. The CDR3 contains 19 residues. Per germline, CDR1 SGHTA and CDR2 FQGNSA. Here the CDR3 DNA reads TGTGCCAGCAGCTTAGTCTGGGGTGGGGACAGGGGGCCCTACAATGAGCAGTTCTTC. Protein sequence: CASSLVWGGDRGPYNEQFF. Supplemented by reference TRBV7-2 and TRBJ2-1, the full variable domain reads GAGVSQSPSNKVTEKGKDVELRCDPISGHTALYWYRQSLGQGLEFLIYFQGNSAPDKSGLPSDRFSAERTGGSVSTLTIQRTQQEDSAVYLCASSLVWGGDRGPYNEQFFGPGTRLTVL.